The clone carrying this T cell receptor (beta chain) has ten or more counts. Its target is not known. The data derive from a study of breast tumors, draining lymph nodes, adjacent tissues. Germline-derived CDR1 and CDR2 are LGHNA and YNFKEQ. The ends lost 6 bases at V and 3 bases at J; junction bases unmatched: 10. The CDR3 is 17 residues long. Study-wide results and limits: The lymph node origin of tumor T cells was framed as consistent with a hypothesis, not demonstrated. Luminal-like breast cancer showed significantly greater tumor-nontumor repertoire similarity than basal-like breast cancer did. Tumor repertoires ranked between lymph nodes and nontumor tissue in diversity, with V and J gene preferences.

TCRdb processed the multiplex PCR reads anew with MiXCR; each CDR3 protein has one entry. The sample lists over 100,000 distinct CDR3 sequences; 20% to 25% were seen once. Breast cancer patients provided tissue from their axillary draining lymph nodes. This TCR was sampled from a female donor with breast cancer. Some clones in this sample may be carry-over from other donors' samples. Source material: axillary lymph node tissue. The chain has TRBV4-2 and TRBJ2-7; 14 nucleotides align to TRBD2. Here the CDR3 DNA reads TGTGCCAGCAGTAGGGGGACTAGCGGGAGTTCGGGCTACGAGCAGTACTTC. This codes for CASSRGTSGSSGYEQYF.